The 10 T cell receptor beta chains below were found in one sample sequenced in a study of molecular identifiers for immune sequencing clone quantification. TCRdb passed the PCR reads through MiXCR, listing each CDR3 protein once. The profile shows more than 450,000 distinct CDR3 sequences, roughly 25% of them singletons. The specimen was naive CD8+ T cells from blood, with Jurkat cell RNA spiked in. As for subset: FACS-sorted CD8+CD4-CCR7+CD45RA+ naive T cells. The receptors were gathered from a human donor in good health. Some libraries in this study had Jurkat cell RNA spiked in.

The rearrangement uses TRBV5-1 and TRBJ2-7; no definite D call. Germline V CDR1 and CDR2: SGHRS, YFSETQ. V shed 4 bases and J shed 5 bases, with 10 bases lying between them. The CDR3 has 12 amino acids. The chain's CDR3 is CASSLYWDEQYF. CDR3 DNA sequence: TGCGCCAGCAGCCTCTATTGGGACGAGCAGTACTTC.

J is TRBJ2-7 and V is TRBV27; 8 nucleotides match TRBD2. The CDR3 loop spans 15 amino acids. Germline V gene data show CDR1 as MNHEY and CDR2 as SMNVEV (reference sequence). The V gene end was trimmed by 5 bases and the J gene end by 2 bases; junction bases not matched to a gene: 8. For the CDR3, the DNA is TGTGCCAGCAGTCCGGCAGGACTAGCCACCTACGAGCAGTACTTC. This codes for CASSPAGLATYEQYF.

The chain uses TRBV6-5 and TRBJ2-1, with TRBD1 matching over 8 bases. The ends lost 6 bases at V and 0 bases at J; junction bases unmatched: 4. The CDR3 sequence is 15 residues long. Germline loops: CDR1 MNHEY, CDR2 SVGAGI. The CDR3 nucleotides are TGTGCCAGCAGGGGAACAGGGGGCTCCTACAATGAGCAGTTCTTC. It yields the protein CASRGTGGSYNEQFF.

The chain carries TRBV9 and TRBJ2-5, with D possibly TRBD2 on 5 matching bases. Germline V lookup: CDR1 SGDLS, CDR2 YYNGEE. The V and J ends lost 2 bases and 5 bases respectively, with 16 bases between them. CDR3 length: 15 residues. CDR3: CASSVNGVEGETQYF. CDR3 DNA sequence: TGTGCCAGCAGCGTTAACGGGGTAGAGGGCGAGACCCAGTACTTC.

A few counts support this clonotype. V usage is TRBV20-1 and J usage is TRBJ2-7; 14 positions match TRBD2. The V gene end was trimmed by 6 bases and the J gene end by 4 bases; junction bases not matched to a gene: 11. Germline CDR1 reads DFQATT; CDR2 reads SNEGSKA (reference sequence). The CDR3 has 16 amino acids. The DNA of the CDR3 is TGCAGTGCAAACCGACTAGCGGGGGGGCCAACTTACGAGCAGTACTTC. Protein sequence: CSANRLAGGPTYEQYF.

This clonotype was found many times. The chain combines TRBV27 with TRBJ2-2; D is unresolved. CDR1 and CDR2 (germline): MNHEY, SMNVEV (reference sequence). The ends were cut back, 2 bases at V and 4 bases at J, with 8 bases in the middle. The CDR3 extends over 14 amino acids. The CDR3 spells CASSLVRVTGELFF. CDR3 DNA sequence: TGTGCCAGCAGTTTAGTAAGGGTCACCGGGGAGCTGTTTTTT.

This clonotype was found many times. V is TRBV19 and J is TRBJ1-6; D uncertain. The V gene's germline CDR1 is LNHDA and CDR2 SQIVND (reference sequence). The CDR3 contains 17 residues. The germline V and J ends were trimmed by 4 bases and 0 bases, with 13 bases remaining between them. The CDR3 nucleotides read TGTGCCAGTAGTACTTGGACGCAGAGCTCCTATAATTCACCCCTCCACTTT. It translates to CASSTWTQSSYNSPLHF.

This clonotype has a handful of counts. V is TRBV7-9 and J is TRBJ1-4, with D unclear. CDR3 length equals 14 residues. V lost 6 bases and J lost 2, with 10 bases in between. Germline values: CDR1 SEHNR, CDR2 FQNEAQ (reference sequence). CDR3 sequence: CASSPPGTNEKLFF. Written as DNA, the CDR3 is TGTGCCAGCAGTCCACCTGGTACTAATGAAAAACTGTTTTTT.

This clonotype was seen a single time. The chain couples TRBV4-2 to TRBJ1-1; D remains ambiguous. V was cut by 1 base and J by 11 bases, with 17 bases left in between. The CDR3 is 14 residues long. CDR1 and CDR2 (germline): LGHNA, YNFKEQ. CDR3 nucleotide sequence: TGTGCCAGCAGCCAAGCCTCGAGGTGCAATCCGGCTTTCTTT. It yields the protein CASSQASRCNPAFF.

The table lists this clonotype with a few counts. The V and J genes are TRBV30 and TRBJ2-1; D is possibly TRBD1 or TRBD2 (6 bases each). The V gene lost 0 bases and the J gene lost 9 bases, with 12 bases spanning the gap. Germline loops: CDR1 GTSNPN, CDR2 SVGIG (reference sequence). The CDR3 has 13 amino acids. The CDR3 DNA reads TGTGCCTGGAGTGTACTAGGGGGGAGTGAGCAGTTCTTC. Translated, it gives CAWSVLGGSEQFF.